This TCR beta chain was documented in a study of blood T cells in healthy people across ages. Next came a second PCR, run for roughly 6 to 11 cycles, which used a sample-barcoded 5' primer along with a J-beta primer mix. One entry per CDR3 protein results from TCRdb running MiXCR on the 5' RACE reads. The table shows about 900,000 distinct CDR3 sequences, with under 80% occurring only once. In this sample, this clonotype turned up a few times. The ends were cut back, 4 bases at V and 1 base at J, with 13 bases in the middle. The CDR3 runs to 14 residues. The V gene's germline CDR1 is DFQATT and CDR2 SNEGSKA (reference sequence).

This rearrangement joins TRBV20-1 to TRBJ2-5, with D perhaps matching TRBD2 (7 bases). What was sequenced was blood. This TCR derives from a man aged 30-40 years in good health. CDR3 sequence reads: CSATLGGLQETQYF. The CDR3, as DNA: TGCAGTGCTACCTTGGGGGGGCTCCAAGAGACCCAGTACTTC.